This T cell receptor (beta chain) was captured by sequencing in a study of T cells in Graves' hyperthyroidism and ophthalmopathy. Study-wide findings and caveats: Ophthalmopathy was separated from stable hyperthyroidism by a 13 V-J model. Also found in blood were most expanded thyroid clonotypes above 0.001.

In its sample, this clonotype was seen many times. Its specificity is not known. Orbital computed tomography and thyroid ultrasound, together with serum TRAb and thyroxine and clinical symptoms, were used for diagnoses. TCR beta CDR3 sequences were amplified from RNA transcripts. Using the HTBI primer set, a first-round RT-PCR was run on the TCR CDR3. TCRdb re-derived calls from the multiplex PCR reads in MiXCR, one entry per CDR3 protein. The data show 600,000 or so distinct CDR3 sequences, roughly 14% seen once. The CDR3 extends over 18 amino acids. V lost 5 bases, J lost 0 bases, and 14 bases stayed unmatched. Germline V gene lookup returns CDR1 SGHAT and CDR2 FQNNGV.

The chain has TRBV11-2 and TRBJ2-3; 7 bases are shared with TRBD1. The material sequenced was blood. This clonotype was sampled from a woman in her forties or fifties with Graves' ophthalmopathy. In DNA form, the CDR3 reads TGTGCCAGCAGCCTAAGGACAGGAGGAACGCCTAGCACAGATACGCAGTATTTT. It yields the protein CASSLRTGGTPSTDTQYF.